One and the same sample provided the 26 T cell receptor beta chains below, sequenced in a study of CD8 T cells in Susac syndrome. Reverse transcription used about 0.5 to 1 ug RNA and random hexamers. TCRdb reprocessed the immunoSEQ multiplex PCR reads with MiXCR, giving one entry per CDR3 protein. Seen here are 160,000 or so distinct CDR3 sequences, 90% to 95% observed once, and the top ten hold just over 0.2%. The sequenced sample was CD8+ T cells from PBMCs. These TCRs come from a human donor with multiple sclerosis.

The genes are TRBV2 and TRBJ1-5; the D is unclear. CDR3 length equals 14 residues. The V gene lost 2 bases and the J gene lost 11 bases, with 16 bases spanning the gap. Per the germline V gene, CDR1 is SNHLY and CDR2 is FYNNEI. CDR3 amino acids: CASSERGRESAQHF. DNA for the CDR3: TGTGCCAGCAGTGAACGCGGACGGGAGTCGGCCCAGCATTTT.

The gene calls are TRBV7-8 and TRBJ2-7, with D maybe TRBD1 (5 bases). Germline loops: CDR1 SGHVS, CDR2 FQNEAQ. The CDR3 contains 15 residues. Deletions cut 1 base from V and 6 bases from J, with 16 bases between. This CDR3 is CASSLEPRATSEQYF. DNA of the CDR3: TGTGCCAGCAGCTTAGAACCCAGGGCTACTTCCGAGCAGTACTTC.

The chain carries TRBV5-6 and TRBJ2-7; D is undetermined. Germline CDR1 is SGHDT and CDR2 is YYEEEE. This CDR3 spans 13 amino acids. The germline V and J ends were trimmed by 4 bases and 3 bases, with 11 bases remaining between them. CDR3 DNA: TGTGCCAGCAGCCCCGGGTGGAACTACGAGCAGTACTTC. This codes for CASSPGWNYEQYF.

The chain combines TRBV4-1 with TRBJ1-2, with D unclear. The germline CDR1 and CDR2 sequences are MGHRA and YSYEKL. The CDR3 covers 16 residues. The V end lost 0 bases, the J end lost 4 bases, and 15 bases lay between the germline ends. The DNA for the CDR3 is TGCGCCAGCAGCCAAGAGCTCGGCCAGCTCATCTATGGCTACACCTTC. Its protein product is CASSQELGQLIYGYTF.

The chain is built from TRBV19 and TRBJ2-1; the D is unclear. Germline V CDR1 and CDR2: LNHDA, SQIVND (reference sequence). The V gene lost 4 bases and the J gene lost 5 bases, with 15 bases spanning the gap. The CDR3 extends over 15 amino acids. This CDR3 reads CASSTARNPHNEQFF. The CDR3 DNA follows: TGTGCCAGTAGTACCGCCAGAAACCCCCACAATGAGCAGTTCTTC.

This chain connects TRBV4-3 to TRBJ2-7; the D is unclear. V gave up 0 bases and J gave up 5 bases, with 11 bases separating them. The CDR3 is 14 residues long. Germline V gives CDR1 LGHNA, CDR2 YSLEER. The CDR3 bases are TGCGCCAGCAGCCAAGATCACCGCGATAACGAGCAGTACTTC. It specifies CASSQDHRDNEQYF.

The chain is built from TRBV30 and TRBJ2-1; D is perhaps TRBD1 or TRBD2 (5 bases each). Germline CDR1 reads GTSNPN; CDR2 reads SVGIG (reference sequence). CDR3 length: 12 residues. The ends were cut back, 6 bases at V and 7 bases at J, with 13 bases in the middle. The CDR3 nucleotides are TGTGCCTGCATGGGGGTAGGTAATGAGCAGTTCTTC. This codes for CACMGVGNEQFF.

V usage is TRBV5-6 and J usage is TRBJ2-7; D is unclear. CDR1 and CDR2 from the germline V gene are SGHDT and YYEEEE. The CDR3 is 14 residues long. Deletions cut 0 bases from V and 1 base from J, with 8 bases between. The CDR3, as DNA: TGTGCCAGCAGCTTGGGGTGGGGATCCTACGAGCAGTACTTC. This codes for CASSLGWGSYEQYF.

J is TRBJ2-1 and V is TRBV5-6; D possibly corresponds to TRBD2 (6 bases). Trimming removed 0 bases from V and 9 bases from J, with 7 bases in between. CDR3 length: 12 residues. Germline-derived CDR1 and CDR2 are SGHDT and YYEEEE. The DNA of the CDR3 is TGTGCCAGCAGCTTGGGACTAGTTGAGCAGTTCTTC. It translates to CASSLGLVEQFF. Based on the CDR3 plus reference TRBV5-6 and TRBJ2-1, the full variable domain is DAGVTQSPTHLIKTRGQQVTLRCSPKSGHDTVSWYQQALGQGPQFIFQYYEEEERQRGNFPDRFSGHQFPNYSSELNVNALLLGDSALYLCASSLGLVEQFFGPGTRLTVL.

This chain connects TRBV5-1 to TRBJ1-2; 9 nucleotides line up with TRBD1. The CDR3 length is 14 residues. Germline V gene sequence: CDR1 SGHRS, CDR2 YFSETQ. V dropped 0 bases and J dropped 6; count of bases not matched to a gene: 3. The CDR3 reads CASSLDRGLDGYTF. The CDR3 nucleotides are TGCGCCAGCAGCTTGGACAGGGGGCTCGATGGCTACACCTTC.

The chain uses TRBV9 and TRBJ1-2; D remains ambiguous. The V gene's germline CDR1 is SGDLS and CDR2 YYNGEE. The CDR3 covers 11 residues. V was shortened by 7 bases and J by 2 bases, with 6 bases between the two germline ends. The CDR3 region is CASGRNYGYTF. The CDR3 DNA reads as TGTGCCAGCGGCAGGAACTATGGCTACACCTTC. Filled out from reference TRBV9 and TRBJ1-2, the complete variable domain reads DSGVTQTPKHLITATGQRVTLRCSPRSGDLSVYWYQQSLDQGLQFLIQYYNGEERAKGNILERFSAQQFPDLHSELNLSSLELGDSALYFCASGRNYGYTFGSGTRLTVV.

The rearrangement links TRBV24-1 to TRBJ2-3, with D possibly TRBD1 on 6 matching bases. The V end lost 2 bases, the J end lost 1 base, and 9 bases lay between the germline ends. Germline assignment: CDR1 KGHDR and CDR2 SFDVKD. The CDR3 sequence is 15 residues long. This CDR3 is CATSDYRVGTDTQYF. In DNA, the CDR3 is TGTGCCACCAGTGATTACAGGGTAGGCACAGATACGCAGTATTTT.

The rearrangement joins TRBV3-1 to TRBJ1-2; D is possibly TRBD1 (6 bases). The CDR3 is made up of 17 amino acids. Trimming took off 1 base at V and 1 base at J, with 16 bases between the two ends. Germline CDR1 is LGHDT and CDR2 is YNNKEL (reference sequence). As DNA, the CDR3 is TGTGCCAGCAGCCAAGCGGGGTCAGGGGCCTTTAACTATGGCTACACCTTC. It translates to CASSQAGSGAFNYGYTF.

The sample holds one count of this clonotype. V is TRBV30 and J is TRBJ2-1; 10 nucleotides align to TRBD2. Trimming cost V 0 bases and J 5 bases; bases outside gene matches: 10. This CDR3 contains 17 residues. The germline gives CDR1 GTSNPN, CDR2 SVGIG (reference sequence). Written as DNA, the CDR3 is TGTGCCTGGAGTGTACGCACAGCGGGGGGGCGAGACAATGAGCAGTTCTTC. This sequence encodes CAWSVRTAGGRDNEQFF.

V and J are TRBV15 and TRBJ2-2; D gene uncertain. This CDR3 has 13 residues. Germline V gene sequence: CDR1 LNHNV, CDR2 YYDKDF (reference sequence). V was shortened by 6 bases and J by 7 bases, with 12 bases between the two germline ends. Written as DNA, the CDR3 is TGTGCCACCAGGGACGAGTGGGGCGGGGAGCTGTTTTTT. Protein: CATRDEWGGELFF. The variable domain in full, completed from reference TRBV15 and TRBJ2-2, reads DAMVIQNPRYQVTQFGKPVTLSCSQTLNHNVMYWYQQKSSQAPKLLFHYYDKDFNNEADTPDNFQSRRPNTSFCFLDIRSPGLGDTAMYLCATRDEWGGELFFGEGSRLTVL.

The rearrangement uses TRBV2 and TRBJ2-1, with no clear D. The CDR3 runs to 11 residues. V lost 8 bases and J 7 bases, leaving 9 bases between the germline ends. Germline V CDR1 and CDR2: SNHLY, FYNNEI. DNA of the CDR3: TGTGCCAGCTTGTCAAATAATGAGCAGTTCTTC. This sequence encodes CASLSNNEQFF.

The chain is built from TRBV28 and TRBJ2-7; TRBD2 matches 16 bases. CDR3 length: 15 amino acids. Germline CDR1 and CDR2: MDHEN and SYDVKM. The V and J ends lost 8 bases and 2 bases, in that order; junction bases with no gene match: 3. CDR3 loop: CASLGTSGGAYEQYF. The CDR3 DNA follows: TGTGCCAGCTTGGGGACTAGCGGGGGGGCCTACGAGCAGTACTTC.

A single count supports this clonotype. The rearrangement uses TRBV5-1 and TRBJ2-1; 7 nucleotides align to TRBD2. V lost 4 bases and J lost 4; bases outside the gene matches: 8. Per the germline V gene, CDR1 is SGHRS and CDR2 is YFSETQ. The length of the CDR3 is 15 residues. The DNA for the CDR3 is TGCGCCAGCAGCCTTCGACTAGCCCCTTACAATGAGCAGTTCTTC. Translated, it gives CASSLRLAPYNEQFF. The whole variable domain, remainder taken from reference TRBV5-1 and TRBJ2-1, is KAGVTQTPRYLIKTRGQQVTLSCSPISGHRSVSWYQQTPGQGLQFLFEYFSETQRNKGNFPGRFSGRQFSNSRSEMNVSTLELGDSALYLCASSLRLAPYNEQFFGPGTRLTVL.

Only one count was recorded for this clonotype. This chain links TRBV13 with TRBJ2-1; the D is unclear. Germline V gene data show CDR1 as PRHDT and CDR2 as FYEKMQ (reference sequence). Trimming shortened V by 2 bases and J by 10 bases, and 15 bases separated the two germline ends. CDR3 length equals 14 residues. The CDR3 is CASSLLSTAAEQFF. The DNA of the CDR3 is TGTGCCAGCAGCTTATTGAGTACAGCCGCCGAGCAGTTCTTC.

This rearrangement joins TRBV27 to TRBJ1-6, with a weak D call TRBD1 (5 bases). CDR3 length equals 15 residues. CDR1 and CDR2 (germline): MNHEY, SMNVEV (reference sequence). V gave up 0 bases and J gave up 8 bases, with 11 bases separating them. The CDR3 DNA sequence: TGTGCCAGCAGTTTATCGCCAGGGAGGGATTCACCCCTCCACTTT. Its protein is CASSLSPGRDSPLHF.

This clonotype was seen only once. The chain employs TRBV9 and TRBJ2-2, with a possible D match to TRBD1 (5 bases). The V and J ends lost 3 bases and 5 bases respectively, with 17 bases between them. Per germline, CDR1 SGDLS and CDR2 YYNGEE. This CDR3 is built from 16 residues. The CDR3 DNA reads TGTGCCAGCAGCGGCAGGGATTCCCCACCGACCGGGGAGCTGTTTTTT. Amino acid sequence: CASSGRDSPPTGELFF.

The J gene is TRBJ2-2, the V gene TRBV27; maybe TRBD1 (6 bases). Trimming removed 0 bases from V and 4 bases from J, with 12 bases in between. Per germline, CDR1 MNHEY and CDR2 SMNVEV (reference sequence). The CDR3 contains 16 residues. This CDR3 is CASSLSRGAGTGELFF. The CDR3 nucleotides read TGTGCCAGCAGTTTATCCAGGGGCGCGGGCACCGGGGAGCTGTTTTTT.

The rearrangement links TRBV29-1 to TRBJ2-1, with D uncertain. This CDR3 has 14 amino acids. The germline V gene has CDR1 SQVTM and CDR2 ANQGSEA. V dropped 4 bases and J dropped 1 base, with 11 bases sitting between them. DNA for the CDR3: TGCAGCGTTGTTCCCTGGGTTTCCTACAATGAGCAGTTCTTC. It codes for CSVVPWVSYNEQFF.

The genes are TRBV4-1 and TRBJ1-1; a weak D match, TRBD1 (5 bases). Germline CDR1 reads MGHRA; CDR2 reads YSYEKL. The V gene lost 4 bases and the J gene lost 3 bases, with 12 bases spanning the gap. CDR3 length equals 14 residues. The CDR3 here is CASSPQGGYTEAFF. The CDR3, as DNA: TGCGCCAGCAGCCCCCAGGGCGGATACACTGAAGCTTTCTTT.

The chain joins TRBV20-1 to TRBJ1-5; TRBD1 agrees at 9 bases. This CDR3 spans 19 amino acids. The junction had 17 bases not matched to a gene; V was cut back by 5 bases and J by 0 bases. Per the germline V gene, CDR1 is DFQATT and CDR2 is SNEGSKA (reference sequence). The CDR3 DNA sequence: TGCAGTGCTTTGTCCCCGCGGCGGGACAGGGAGTATAGCAATCAGCCCCAGCATTTT. This codes for CSALSPRRDREYSNQPQHF.

The chain couples TRBV19 to TRBJ2-2, with D possibly matching TRBD2 (6 bases). The CDR3 runs to 14 residues. V lost 7 bases, J lost 10 bases, and 19 bases lay in between. Germline V lookup: CDR1 LNHDA, CDR2 SQIVND (reference sequence). The CDR3 here is CASTTGVGRLELFF. The CDR3 DNA reads TGTGCCAGTACCACGGGGGTAGGTCGCTTGGAGCTGTTTTTT.